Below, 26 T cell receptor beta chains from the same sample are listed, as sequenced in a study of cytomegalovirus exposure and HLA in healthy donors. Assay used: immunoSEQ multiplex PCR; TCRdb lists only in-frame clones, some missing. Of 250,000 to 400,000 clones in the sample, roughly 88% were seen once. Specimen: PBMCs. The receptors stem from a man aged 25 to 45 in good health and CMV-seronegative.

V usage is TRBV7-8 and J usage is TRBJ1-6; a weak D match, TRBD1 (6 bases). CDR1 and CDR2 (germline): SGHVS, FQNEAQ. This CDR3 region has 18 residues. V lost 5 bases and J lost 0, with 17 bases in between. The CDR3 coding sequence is TGTGCCAGCAGCGACCGGACAGTAACTAGCTCCTATAATTCACCCCTCCACTTT. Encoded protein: CASSDRTVTSSYNSPLHF.

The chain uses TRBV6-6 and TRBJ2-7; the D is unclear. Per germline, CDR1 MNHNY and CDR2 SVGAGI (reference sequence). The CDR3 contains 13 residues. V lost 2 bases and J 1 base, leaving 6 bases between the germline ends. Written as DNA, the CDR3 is TGTGCCAGCAGTTACGCGGATTCCTACGAGCAGTACTTC. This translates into CASSYADSYEQYF.

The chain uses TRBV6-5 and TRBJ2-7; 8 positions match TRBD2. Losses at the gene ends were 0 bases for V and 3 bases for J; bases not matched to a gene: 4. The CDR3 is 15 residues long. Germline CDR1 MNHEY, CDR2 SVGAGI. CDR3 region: CASSYSGGGFYEQYF. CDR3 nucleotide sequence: TGTGCCAGCAGTTACTCAGGCGGGGGGTTCTACGAGCAGTACTTC.

CDR3 sequence (DNA): TGTGCCAGCAGCGAAGAAGTAGCTCGGGAGGGTGGCTACACCTTC. It translates to CASSEEVAREGGYTF. This chain connects TRBV7-9 to TRBJ1-2; unclear D gene. V lost 5 bases and J 7 bases, leaving 20 bases between the germline ends. Germline CDR1 is SEHNR and CDR2 is FQNEAQ (reference sequence). This CDR3 has 15 amino acids. The full variable domain, completed using reference TRBV7-9 and TRBJ1-2, is DTGVSQNPRHKITKRGQNVTFRCDPISEHNRLYWYRQTLGQGPEFLTYFQNEAQLEKSRLLSDRFSAERPKGSFSTLEIQRTEQGDSAMYLCASSEEVAREGGYTFGSGTRLTVV.

DNA for the CDR3: TGTGCCAGCACCCCCTCCGGGACAGCGTATTCACCCCTCCACTTT. Residues: CASTPSGTAYSPLHF. The chain recombines TRBV7-2 with TRBJ1-6; 7 nucleotides agree with TRBD1. This CDR3 spans 15 amino acids. CDR1 SGHTA and CDR2 FQGNSA come from the germline V gene. V trimming: 7 bases; J trimming: 8 bases; junction bases outside the gene matches: 11.

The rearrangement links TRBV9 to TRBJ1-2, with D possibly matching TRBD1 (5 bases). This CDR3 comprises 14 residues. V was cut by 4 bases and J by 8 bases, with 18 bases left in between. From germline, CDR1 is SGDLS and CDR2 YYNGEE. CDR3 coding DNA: TGTGCCAGCAGCTCGTCAGGGTTATCAGGCGGCTACACCTTC. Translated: CASSSSGLSGGYTF.

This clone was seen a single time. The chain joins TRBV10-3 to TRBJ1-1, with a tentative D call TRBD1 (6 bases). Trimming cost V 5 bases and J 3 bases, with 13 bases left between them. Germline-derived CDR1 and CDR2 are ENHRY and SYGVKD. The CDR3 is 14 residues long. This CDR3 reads CAISPTGLDTEAFF. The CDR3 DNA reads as TGTGCCATCAGTCCCACAGGGTTGGACACTGAAGCTTTCTTT.

CDR3 nucleotide sequence: TGTGCCAGCAGCTTACTACTAGCGGGGGACCTCTCGGGCACAGATACGCAGTATTTT. This gives the protein CASSLLLAGDLSGTDTQYF. The J gene is TRBJ2-3, the V gene TRBV7-8; 11 bases agree with TRBD2. The CDR3 runs to 19 residues. Germline values: CDR1 SGHVS, CDR2 FQNEAQ. The J segment lost 1 base and the V segment lost 2 bases, leaving 11 bases of the junction unmatched.

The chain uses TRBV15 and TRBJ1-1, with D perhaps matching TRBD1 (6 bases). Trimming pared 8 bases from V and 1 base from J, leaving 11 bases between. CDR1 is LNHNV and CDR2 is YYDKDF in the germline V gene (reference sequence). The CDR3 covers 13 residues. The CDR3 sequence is CATQDRRNTEAFF. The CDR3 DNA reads TGTGCCACCCAGGACAGAAGGAACACTGAAGCTTTCTTT. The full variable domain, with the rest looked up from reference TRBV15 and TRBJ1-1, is DAMVIQNPRYQVTQFGKPVTLSCSQTLNHNVMYWYQQKSSQAPKLLFHYYDKDFNNEADTPDNFQSRRPNTSFCFLDIRSPGLGDTAMYLCATQDRRNTEAFFGQGTRLTVV.

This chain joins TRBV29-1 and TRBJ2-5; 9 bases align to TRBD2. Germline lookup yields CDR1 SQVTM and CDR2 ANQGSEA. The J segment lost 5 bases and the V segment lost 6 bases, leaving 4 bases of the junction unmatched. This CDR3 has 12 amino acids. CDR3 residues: CSVAGGWETQYF. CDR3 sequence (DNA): TGCAGCGTAGCGGGGGGATGGGAGACCCAGTACTTC.

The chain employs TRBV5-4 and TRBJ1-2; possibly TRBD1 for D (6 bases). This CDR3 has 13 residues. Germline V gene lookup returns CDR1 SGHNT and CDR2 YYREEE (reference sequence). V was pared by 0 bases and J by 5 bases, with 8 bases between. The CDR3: CASSLDRVYGYTF. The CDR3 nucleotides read TGTGCCAGCAGCTTGGACAGGGTTTATGGCTACACCTTC.

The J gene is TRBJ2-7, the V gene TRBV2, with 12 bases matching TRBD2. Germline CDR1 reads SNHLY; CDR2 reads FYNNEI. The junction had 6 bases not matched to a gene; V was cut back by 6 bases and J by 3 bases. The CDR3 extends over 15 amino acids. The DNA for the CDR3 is TGTGCCAGCAGCTTCCTAGCGGGGGGGATCTACGAGCAGTACTTC. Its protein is CASSFLAGGIYEQYF. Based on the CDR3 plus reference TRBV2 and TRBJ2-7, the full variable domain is EPEVTQTPSHQVTQMGQEVILRCVPISNHLYFYWYRQILGQKVEFLVSFYNNEISEKSEIFDDQFSVERPDGSNFTLKIRSTKLEDSAMYFCASSFLAGGIYEQYFGPGTRLTVT.

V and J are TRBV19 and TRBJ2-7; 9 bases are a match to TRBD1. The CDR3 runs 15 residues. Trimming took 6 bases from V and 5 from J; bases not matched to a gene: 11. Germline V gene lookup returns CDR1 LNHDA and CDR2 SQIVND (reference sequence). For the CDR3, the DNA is TGTGCCAGTAGATCCACAGGGGGCTCGGGCCACGAGCAGTACTTC. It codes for CASRSTGGSGHEQYF.

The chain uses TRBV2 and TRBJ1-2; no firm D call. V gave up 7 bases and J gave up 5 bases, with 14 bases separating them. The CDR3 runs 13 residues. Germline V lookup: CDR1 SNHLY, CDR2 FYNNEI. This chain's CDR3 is CASTGGTFYGYTF. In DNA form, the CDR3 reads TGTGCCAGCACTGGAGGAACCTTTTATGGCTACACCTTC.

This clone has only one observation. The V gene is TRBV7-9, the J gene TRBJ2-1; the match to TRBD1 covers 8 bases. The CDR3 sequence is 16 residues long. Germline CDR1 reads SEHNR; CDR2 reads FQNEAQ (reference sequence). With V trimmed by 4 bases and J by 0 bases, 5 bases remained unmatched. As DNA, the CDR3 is TGTGCCAGCAGCTCCACCGGACAGGGCTCCTACAATGAGCAGTTCTTC. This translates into CASSSTGQGSYNEQFF.

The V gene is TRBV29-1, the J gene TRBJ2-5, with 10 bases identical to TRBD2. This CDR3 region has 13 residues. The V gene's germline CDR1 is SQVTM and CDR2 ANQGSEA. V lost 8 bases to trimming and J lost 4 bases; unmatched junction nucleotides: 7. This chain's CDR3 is CSTAASGGETQYF. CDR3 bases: TGCAGCACAGCCGCTAGCGGGGGAGAGACCCAGTACTTC. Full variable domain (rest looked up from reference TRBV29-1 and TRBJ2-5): SAVISQKPSRDICQRGTSLTIQCQVDSQVTMMFWYRQQPGQSLTLIATANQGSEATYESGFVIDKFPISRPNLTFSTLTVSNMSPEDSSIYLCSTAASGGETQYFGPGTRLLVL.

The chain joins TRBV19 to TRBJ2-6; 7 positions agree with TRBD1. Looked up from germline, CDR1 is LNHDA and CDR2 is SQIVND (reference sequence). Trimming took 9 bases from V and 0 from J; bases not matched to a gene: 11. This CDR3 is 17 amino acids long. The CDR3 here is CASEPGTETSGANVLTF. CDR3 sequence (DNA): TGTGCCAGCGAACCCGGGACAGAAACCTCTGGGGCCAACGTCCTGACTTTC.

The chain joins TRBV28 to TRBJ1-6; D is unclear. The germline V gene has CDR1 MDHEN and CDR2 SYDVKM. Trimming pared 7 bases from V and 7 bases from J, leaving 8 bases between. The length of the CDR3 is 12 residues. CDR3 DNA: TGTGCCAGCAATACGGGAAATTCACCCCTCCACTTT. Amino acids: CASNTGNSPLHF.

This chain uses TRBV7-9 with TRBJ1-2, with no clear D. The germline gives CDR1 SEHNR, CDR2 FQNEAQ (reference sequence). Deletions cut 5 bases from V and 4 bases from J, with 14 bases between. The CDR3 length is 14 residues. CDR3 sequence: CASSLGDSIYGYTF. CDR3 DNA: TGTGCCAGCAGCCTTGGAGACTCCATCTATGGCTACACCTTC.

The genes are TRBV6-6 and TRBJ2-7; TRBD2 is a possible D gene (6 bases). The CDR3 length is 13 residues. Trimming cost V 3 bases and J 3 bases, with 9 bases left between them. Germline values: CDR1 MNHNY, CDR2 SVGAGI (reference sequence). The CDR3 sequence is CASSYAGSYEQYF. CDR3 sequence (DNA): TGTGCCAGCAGTTATGCGGGGAGCTACGAGCAGTACTTC.

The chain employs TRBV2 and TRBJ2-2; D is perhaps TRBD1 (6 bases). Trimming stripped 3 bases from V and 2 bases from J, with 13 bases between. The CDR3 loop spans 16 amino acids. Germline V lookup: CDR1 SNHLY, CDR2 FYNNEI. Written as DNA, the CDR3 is TGTGCCAGCAGTGACCCAAGACAGGCTAACACCGGGGAGCTGTTTTTT. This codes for CASSDPRQANTGELFF.

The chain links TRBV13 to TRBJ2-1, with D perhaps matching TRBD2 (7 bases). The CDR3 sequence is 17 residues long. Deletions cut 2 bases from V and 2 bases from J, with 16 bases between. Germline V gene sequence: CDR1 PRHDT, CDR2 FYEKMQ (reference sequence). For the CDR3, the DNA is TGTGCCAGCAGCTTAAGGGGGGGCTCGAGGGCCTACAATGAGCAGTTCTTC. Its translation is CASSLRGGSRAYNEQFF.

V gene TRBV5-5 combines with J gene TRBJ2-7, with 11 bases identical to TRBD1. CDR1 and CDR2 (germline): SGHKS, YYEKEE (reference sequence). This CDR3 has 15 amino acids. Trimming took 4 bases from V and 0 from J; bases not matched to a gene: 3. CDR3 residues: CASSQDRGLSYEQYF. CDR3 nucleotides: TGTGCCAGCAGCCAGGACAGGGGGCTCTCCTACGAGCAGTACTTC.

CDR3 sequence: CASSGSSEAFF. CDR3 coding DNA: TGCGCCAGCAGTGGTTCAAGCGAAGCTTTCTTT. The chain joins TRBV10-1 to TRBJ1-1, with D uncertain. This CDR3 has 11 residues. V lost 4 bases to trimming and J lost 8 bases, with 8 bases between them. Germline-derived CDR1 and CDR2 are WNHNN and SYGVQD (reference sequence).

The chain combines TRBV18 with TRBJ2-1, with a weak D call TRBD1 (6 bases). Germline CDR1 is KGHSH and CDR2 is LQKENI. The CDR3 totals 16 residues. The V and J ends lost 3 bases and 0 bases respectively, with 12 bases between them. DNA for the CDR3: TGTGCCAGCTCACCTCGGGACACCAACTCCTACAATGAGCAGTTCTTC. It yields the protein CASSPRDTNSYNEQFF.

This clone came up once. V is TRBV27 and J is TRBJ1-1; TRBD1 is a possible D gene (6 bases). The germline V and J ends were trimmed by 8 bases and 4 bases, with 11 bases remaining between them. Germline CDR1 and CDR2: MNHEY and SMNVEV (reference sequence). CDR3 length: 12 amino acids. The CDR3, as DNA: TGTGCCAGCGGGGGGGGCATCACTGAAGCTTTCTTT. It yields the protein CASGGGITEAFF.